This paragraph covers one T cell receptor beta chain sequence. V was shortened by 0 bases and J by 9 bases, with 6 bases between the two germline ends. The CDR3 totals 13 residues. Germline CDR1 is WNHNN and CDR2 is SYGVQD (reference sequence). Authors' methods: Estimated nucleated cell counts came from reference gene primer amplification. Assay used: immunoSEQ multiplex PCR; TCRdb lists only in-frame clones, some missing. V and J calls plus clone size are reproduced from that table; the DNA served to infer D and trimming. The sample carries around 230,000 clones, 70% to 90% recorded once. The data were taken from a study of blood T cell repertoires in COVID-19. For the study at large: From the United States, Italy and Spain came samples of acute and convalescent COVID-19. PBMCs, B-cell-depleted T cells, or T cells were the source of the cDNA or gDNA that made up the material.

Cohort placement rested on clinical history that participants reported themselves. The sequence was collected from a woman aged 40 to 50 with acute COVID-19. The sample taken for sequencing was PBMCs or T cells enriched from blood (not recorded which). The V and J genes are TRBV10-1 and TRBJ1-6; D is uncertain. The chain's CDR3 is CASSESSSSPLHF. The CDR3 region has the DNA TGCGCCAGCAGTGAGTCGTCGAGTTCACCCCTCCACTTT.